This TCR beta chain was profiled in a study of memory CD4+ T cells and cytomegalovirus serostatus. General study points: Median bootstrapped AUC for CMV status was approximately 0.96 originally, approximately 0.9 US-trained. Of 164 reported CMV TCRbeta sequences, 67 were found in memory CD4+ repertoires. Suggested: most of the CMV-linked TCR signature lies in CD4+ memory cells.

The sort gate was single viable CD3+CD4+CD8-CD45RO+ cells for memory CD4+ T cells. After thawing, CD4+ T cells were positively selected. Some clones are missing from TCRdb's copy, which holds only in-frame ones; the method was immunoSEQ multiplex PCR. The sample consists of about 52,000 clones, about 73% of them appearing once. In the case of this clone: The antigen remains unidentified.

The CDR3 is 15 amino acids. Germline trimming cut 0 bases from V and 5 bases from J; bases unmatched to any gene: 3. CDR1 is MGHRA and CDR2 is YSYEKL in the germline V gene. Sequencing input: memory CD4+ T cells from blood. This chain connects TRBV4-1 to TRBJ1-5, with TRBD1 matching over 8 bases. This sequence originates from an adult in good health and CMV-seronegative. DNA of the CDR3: TGCGCCAGCAGCCAAGAGGTGACAGGGGATCAGCCCCAGCATTTT. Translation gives CASSQEVTGDQPQHF.